This T cell receptor beta chain is from a study of regulatory T cells in long-lasting Graves disease (dated by TCRdb to about 2021). At the level of the whole study: Newly diagnosed Graves' disease patients had taken antithyroid drugs for less than 3 months. Persistent Graves' disease patients were compared with newly diagnosed Graves' disease patients by peripheral blood TCR sequencing and RNA sequencing. The study was registered as a clinical trial and conducted in China. A total of about 33 samples underwent TCR sequencing, from 13 patients with persistent Graves' disease and 20 or so patients with newly diagnosed Graves' disease.

CDR1 and CDR2, looked up from the germline V gene, are SGHAT and FQNNGV. The CDR3 runs 15 amino acids, cysteine and phenylalanine included. Solely the CDR3 DNA is kept, with 45 bases framed from the first base. V is cut by 1 base and J by 7 bases, and the space between the germline ends is 11 bases. Findings and caveats that apply to the study as a whole: The authors acknowledged the small sample size as a limitation that may reduce accuracy. Preferential use of TRBV28, TRBJ1-2 and TRBJ2-5 was observed in persistent disease, whereas TRBV20-1 and TRBJ2-1 were favored in newly diagnosed disease. Because the primary lesion, thyroid tissue, could not be accessed, the study looked at peripheral blood alone. More public clonotypes were shared among persistent patients (roughly 2,700) than among newly diagnosed patients (966). Compared with newly diagnosed patients, persistent Graves' disease patients had lower TCR Shannon entropy and fewer highly expanded clones, which suggests clonal expansion. Sequencing and analysis were restricted to the TCR beta chain.

The time point label, as the study defines it: newly diagnosed GD, antithyroid drugs for less than 3 months. RNA was extracted from PBMCs in TRIzol for both TCR sequencing and RNA sequencing. The diagnosis of Graves' disease was made according to American Thyroid Association guidelines. The patients came from an endocrinology department in Xi'an, China. Each patient gave about 10 milliliters of peripheral blood, collected in an EDTA anticoagulant tube. PBMCs were isolated by Ficoll Paque Plus density gradient separation without further T cell sorting. An Agilent 2100 Bioanalyzer and agarose gel were used to check RNA quality, and a NanoDrop 2000 was used to measure RNA concentration. Concerning this clonotype itself: The antigen it binds to is not known. It has no much larger one-base neighbor in the sample; base qualities were not kept.

Receptor libraries were prepared by multiplex PCR. Sequencing used an Illumina HiSeq 4000. iRepertoire HTBI primers and Arm-PCR amplification of CDR3 regions were used to construct TCR beta libraries. Before sequencing, the PCR products went through gel purification. Under the source paper's analysis protocol: Gene usage analysis of CDR3 amino acid clonotypes relied on the 55 to 80 TRBV and 12 to 15 TRBJ segments identified across samples. Filtered high-quality paired reads were merged into contigs using COPE and FqMerger. Contigs were aligned with BLAST to IMGT TRBV, TRBD and TRBJ reference genes, and CDR3 was defined per IMGT. Highly expanded clones were defined as clonotypes with a frequency above 0.1%. Repertoire diversity was measured by Shannon entropy, and V-J evenness by the Gini coefficient. A clonotype was considered public if more than one individual shared it. TCRdb handled the public reads itself, with Q25 trimming in fastp and clone calling in MiXCR, and kept productive beta chains. When rows share a CDR3 protein, they turn into one entry using the most common DNA and genes. The V and J calls were not made by the authors but by TCRdb's processing. The sample table shows around 480,000 distinct CDR3 sequences, and around 15% are seen once. The top ten hold 12% of the sample.

The data also belong to a second study, concerning T cells in Graves' hyperthyroidism and ophthalmopathy. The second paper further reports: Stable Graves' hyperthyroidism was defined as the absence of progression to ophthalmopathy over 18 months of follow-up. The hyperthyroidism patients were between 18 and 65 years old and newly diagnosed, with a disease duration of less than 2 months. Any patient with an uncontrolled infection, another autoimmune disease, pregnancy or lactation was excluded. Diagnoses were established on the basis of clinical symptoms, serum thyroxine and TRAb, thyroid ultrasound, and orbital computed tomography. A first-round RT-PCR of the TCR CDR3 used the HTBI primer set with the Qiagen OneStep RT-PCR kit. Most expanded thyroid clonotypes (frequency above 0.001) were also found in blood, which suggests that blood repertoires may mirror thyroid immune responses. Ophthalmopathy was separated from stable hyperthyroidism by a 13 V-J signature model, with approximately 86% sensitivity and roughly 81% specificity obtained in cross-validation and 80%/75% obtained in testing. In validation, progression to ophthalmopathy was predicted by the model with around 71% sensitivity and around 75% specificity, a median of approximately 6.5 months before onset. TCR V-J signatures able to tell the groups apart were searched for in a discovery cohort of some 100 patients, of whom more than 40 had Graves' ophthalmopathy and around 58 had stable Graves' hyperthyroidism. Prospective prediction of ophthalmopathy was tested in an independent validation cohort of approximately 19 hyperthyroidism patients and approximately 17 patients who later progressed to ophthalmopathy. For training and testing, the 100 or so patients in the discovery cohort were randomly divided in a 7:3 ratio. The study also compared thyroid tissue and blood T-cell repertoires from a handful of Graves' hyperthyroidism patients. After blood sampling, hyperthyroidism patients were treated with methimazole at a starting dose of 30 mg daily, and ophthalmopathy patients were treated with high-dose intravenous methylprednisolone. Libraries were constructed in a second round of multiplex PCR, after which size selection and purification were carried out. Paired-end sequencing of the libraries was performed with 100 bp reads on an Illumina HiSeq2000. Raw data were processed with SOAPnuke, discarding reads with adapters, uncalled bases, mean Phred below 15, or no exact constant-primer or identifier match. High-quality paired reads were merged using COPE v1.2.5, and each unique nucleotide sequence was defined as a clonotype. MiTCR v1.1 was used to align clonotypes to the IMGT TRBV, TRBD and TRBJ reference segments. The analysis was restricted to V-J combinations with a frequency above 0.0001, which together covered over 99% of the repertoires. A TCS score was defined as the ratio between F50 (clonal expansion) and ExV (chaos), using BLOSUM62-based TCRdist between CDR3 peptides within each V-J. Welch's t-statistics and random forest reduced approximately 520 V-J features to some 14, which were used in a naive Bayes classifier (R e1071). Sample size was not statistically predetermined, and blinding of investigators to group allocation was not performed. The paper describes TCR Vbeta CDR3 sequencing of 130 to 150 peripheral blood samples, made up of around 41 ophthalmopathy patients, some 80 hyperthyroidism patients and around 17 progressor patients.

This receptor was taken from a man aged 35-49 years with Graves disease. Donor details come from another sample of the same person, matched by shared clones. Material: peripheral blood mononuclear cells (PBMCs), obtained at new diagnosis, from a patient treated with antithyroid drugs. The rearrangement joined TRBV11-2 to TRBJ1-6; the D segment cannot be called with confidence. The sequenced DNA is TGTGCCAGCAGCTTAGGGGCGGGAACCAATTCACCCCTCCACTTT. This is translated as CASSLGAGTNSPLHF.